These 21 T cell receptor beta chains share one sample of origin, sequenced in a study of blood T cell repertoires in COVID-19. Assay used: immunoSEQ multiplex PCR; TCRdb lists only in-frame clones, some missing. The sample includes a few hundred thousand clones, about 85% of them seen just once. Material for sequencing was PBMCs or T cells enriched from blood (not recorded which). Receptor source: a woman under 40 who had recovered from COVID-19.

Remarks on this clone: This sample includes further DNA sequences coding for the same CDR3. The J gene is TRBJ1-3, the V gene TRBV5-1, with D perhaps matching TRBD1 (5 bases). With 0 bases removed from V and 4 bases from J, the gap between germline ends came to 8 bases. The CDR3 is 14 amino acids. Germline CDR1 is SGHRS and CDR2 is YFSETQ. The CDR3, as DNA: TGCGCCAGCAGCTTGGAGCAGGGCGGAAACACCATATATTTT. Translated: CASSLEQGGNTIYF.

The J gene is TRBJ1-2, the V gene TRBV25-1; D gene ambiguous. The germline V and J ends were trimmed by 2 bases and 6 bases, with 7 bases remaining between them. The V gene's germline CDR1 is MGHDK and CDR2 SYGVNS. The CDR3 is 12 amino acids. In nucleotides, the CDR3 is TGTGCCAGCAGTGAAAGCGCAAATGGCTACACCTTC. It specifies CASSESANGYTF.

This chain connects TRBV6-2 or TRBV6-3 to TRBJ2-7; D may be TRBD1 (6 bases). This CDR3 comprises 14 residues. Looked up from germline, CDR1 is MNHEY and CDR2 is SVGEGT. Trimming stripped 2 bases from V and 7 bases from J, with 15 bases between. In DNA form, the CDR3 reads TGTGCCAGCAGTTACCCGAACAGGGAATGGGAGCAGTACTTC. Protein: CASSYPNREWEQYF.

The chain joins TRBV6-5 to TRBJ1-2; 7 bases map to TRBD1. The germline V gene encodes CDR1 MNHEY and CDR2 SVGAGI. Losses at the gene ends were 8 bases for V and 4 bases for J; bases not matched to a gene: 10. This CDR3 is 14 amino acids long. CDR3 in DNA: TGTGCCAGCTCAATCGGACAGGAGGGCTATGGCTACACCTTC. Residues: CASSIGQEGYGYTF.

V is TRBV4-1 and J is TRBJ1-6; D might be TRBD1 (5 bases). Trimming cost V 0 bases and J 10 bases, with 16 bases left between them. The germline V gene encodes CDR1 MGHRA and CDR2 YSYEKL. The CDR3 has 16 residues. In DNA, the CDR3 is TGCGCCAGCAGCCAAGAATCAGGGATGGGAAAATCACCCCTCCACTTT. Its translation is CASSQESGMGKSPLHF.

This rearrangement joins TRBV2 to TRBJ2-6; D is unclear. The CDR3 is 13 residues long. The germline gives CDR1 SNHLY, CDR2 FYNNEI. V was shortened by 8 bases and J by 2 bases, with 7 bases between the two germline ends. CDR3 region: CASDTAGANVLTF. The CDR3 DNA sequence: TGTGCCAGCGATACAGCTGGGGCCAACGTCCTGACTTTC.

The table lists this clone with a few counts. The chain has TRBV27 and TRBJ1-1, with TRBD1 matching over 9 bases. V was clipped by 6 bases and J by 4 bases; unmatched bases: 9. Germline values: CDR1 MNHEY, CDR2 SMNVEV (reference sequence). The length of the CDR3 is 15 residues. The CDR3 here is CASSLNRGRSTEAFF. The CDR3 DNA reads as TGTGCCAGCAGCCTCAACAGGGGGCGTTCCACTGAAGCTTTCTTT.

This clone came up once. The chain has TRBV7-2 and TRBJ1-4; 7 nucleotides match TRBD1. V was pared by 5 bases and J by 8 bases, with 14 bases of the junction left unmatched. Germline V lookup: CDR1 SGHTA, CDR2 FQGNSA. CDR3 size: 16 residues. CDR3 nucleotides: TGTGCCAGCAGCCTCAAGACAGGGCTTTCGATGGAAAAACTGTTTTTT. The encoded protein is CASSLKTGLSMEKLFF.

This clone was recorded once. The chain employs TRBV5-1 and TRBJ2-3, with 14 bases aligning to TRBD2. Per germline, CDR1 SGHRS and CDR2 YFSETQ. The J segment lost 0 bases and the V segment lost 5 bases, leaving 8 bases of the junction unmatched. The CDR3 is 18 residues long. CDR3 region: CASSSGLAGGASTDTQYF. For the CDR3, the DNA is TGCGCCAGCAGTTCTGGACTAGCGGGGGGAGCTAGCACAGATACGCAGTATTTT. Full variable domain (missing parts from reference TRBV5-1 and TRBJ2-3): KAGVTQTPRYLIKTRGQQVTLSCSPISGHRSVSWYQQTPGQGLQFLFEYFSETQRNKGNFPGRFSGRQFSNSRSEMNVSTLELGDSALYLCASSSGLAGGASTDTQYFGPGTRLTVL.

On this clone: The junction differs from germline at one of its ends, possibly a read error. The chain recombines TRBV5-6 with TRBJ2-5; tentatively, D is TRBD1 (5 bases). CDR1 is SGHDT, CDR2 YYEEEE, per germline. This CDR3 spans 14 amino acids. For the CDR3, the DNA is TGTGCCAGCACCTTGACGCTCAAGGGGGAGACCCAGTACTTC. Encoded protein: CASTLTLKGETQYF.

The V and J genes are TRBV9 and TRBJ2-5; 8 nucleotides match TRBD1. CDR3 length equals 13 residues. With 5 bases clipped from V and 7 bases from J, the junction kept 7 bases outside the gene matches. CDR1 is SGDLS and CDR2 is YYNGEE in the germline V gene. The CDR3 spells CASSDWTGSTQYF. Written as DNA, the CDR3 is TGTGCCAGCAGTGATTGGACAGGGTCGACCCAGTACTTC.

The V and J genes are TRBV2 and TRBJ1-6, with D possibly being TRBD1 (6 bases). In germline, CDR1 is SNHLY, CDR2 FYNNEI. The germline V and J ends were trimmed by 6 bases and 8 bases, with 14 bases remaining between them. The CDR3 sequence is 14 residues long. The CDR3 here is CASRPGTRDSPLHF. CDR3 coding DNA: TGTGCCAGCAGACCCGGGACAAGAGATTCACCCCTCCACTTT.

This clone was recorded once. This CDR3 is CASSLPGGELFF. CDR3 sequence (DNA): TGTGCCAGCAGCCTCCCCGGCGGGGAGCTGTTTTTT. This chain connects TRBV9 to TRBJ2-2, with D uncertain. CDR1 SGDLS and CDR2 YYNGEE come from the germline V gene. V lost 4 bases to trimming and J lost 7 bases, with 8 bases between them. The CDR3 has 12 residues.

V usage is TRBV19 and J usage is TRBJ2-6, with D unclear. The CDR3 extends over 14 amino acids. Germline CDR1 and CDR2: LNHDA and SQIVND (reference sequence). Trimming pared 5 bases from V and 1 base from J, leaving 6 bases between. The CDR3 DNA sequence: TGTGCCAGTAGTCAGATTTCTGGGGCCAACGTCCTGACTTTC. It is translated as CASSQISGANVLTF.

This clone has just one count. The V and J genes are TRBV7-6 and TRBJ1-2; tentative D call: TRBD1 (5 bases). This CDR3 has 16 amino acids. From germline, CDR1 is SGHVS and CDR2 FNYEAQ. Between the trimmed V and J ends, which lost 2 bases and 2 bases, there was a span of 15 bases. CDR3 region: CASSLRPMGGNYGYTF. CDR3 in DNA: TGTGCCAGCAGCTTACGGCCGATGGGGGGGAACTATGGCTACACCTTC.

The chain combines TRBV5-1 with TRBJ1-1, with 9 bases that match TRBD1. The germline gives CDR1 SGHRS, CDR2 YFSETQ. The CDR3 runs to 15 residues. The V gene end was trimmed by 3 bases and the J gene end by 7 bases; junction bases not matched to a gene: 10. For the CDR3, the DNA is TGCGCCAGCAGCTCGAACCGACAGGGGGTCGGTGAAGCTTTCTTT. Translated, it gives CASSSNRQGVGEAFF.

The sample holds one count of this clone. The chain recombines TRBV2 with TRBJ1-3; TRBD1 agrees at 8 bases. The CDR3 is 15 residues long. The V and J ends lost 6 bases and 7 bases, in that order; junction bases with no gene match: 11. Germline CDR1 reads SNHLY; CDR2 reads FYNNEI. CDR3 loop: CASRNRGSMGNTIYF. In nucleotides, the CDR3 is TGTGCCAGCAGAAACAGGGGGTCAATGGGCAACACCATATATTTT.

This sequence joins TRBV7-9 and TRBJ1-2; 10 positions agree with TRBD1. The J segment lost 8 bases and the V segment lost 3 bases, leaving 9 bases of the junction unmatched. The CDR3 has 15 amino acids. Looked up from germline, CDR1 is SEHNR and CDR2 is FQNEAQ (reference sequence). CDR3 protein: CASSFAGTGVDGYTF. In DNA form, the CDR3 reads TGTGCCAGCAGCTTTGCTGGGACAGGGGTCGACGGCTACACCTTC.

V gene TRBV5-1 combines with J gene TRBJ2-7, with a tentative D call TRBD2 (6 bases). The V end was cut by 4 bases, the J end by 3 bases, with 11 bases between. Germline lookup yields CDR1 SGHRS and CDR2 YFSETQ. The CDR3 is 13 amino acids. The CDR3 DNA is TGCGCCAGCAGCGGGGGGACTGTCTACGAGCAGTACTTC. This translates into CASSGGTVYEQYF. The full variable domain, rest sourced from reference TRBV5-1 and TRBJ2-7, is KAGVTQTPRYLIKTRGQQVTLSCSPISGHRSVSWYQQTPGQGLQFLFEYFSETQRNKGNFPGRFSGRQFSNSRSEMNVSTLELGDSALYLCASSGGTVYEQYFGPGTRLTVT.

The chain couples TRBV5-5 to TRBJ1-2; D is perhaps TRBD1 (5 bases). Germline V gene lookup returns CDR1 SGHKS and CDR2 YYEKEE (reference sequence). This CDR3 comprises 13 residues. Trimming removed 3 bases from V and 1 base from J, with 7 bases in between. The CDR3 reads CASSYGGNYGYTF. The DNA of the CDR3 is TGTGCCAGCAGCTACGGGGGTAACTATGGCTACACCTTC.

The J gene is TRBJ1-2, the V gene TRBV5-4, with a weak D call TRBD1 (6 bases). CDR1 and CDR2 from the germline V gene are SGHNT and YYREEE (reference sequence). This CDR3 has 13 residues. Trimming stripped 2 bases from V and 6 bases from J, with 11 bases between. CDR3 in DNA: TGTGCCAGCAGCTTATTAGGGGACAATGGCTACACCTTC. This translates into CASSLLGDNGYTF.